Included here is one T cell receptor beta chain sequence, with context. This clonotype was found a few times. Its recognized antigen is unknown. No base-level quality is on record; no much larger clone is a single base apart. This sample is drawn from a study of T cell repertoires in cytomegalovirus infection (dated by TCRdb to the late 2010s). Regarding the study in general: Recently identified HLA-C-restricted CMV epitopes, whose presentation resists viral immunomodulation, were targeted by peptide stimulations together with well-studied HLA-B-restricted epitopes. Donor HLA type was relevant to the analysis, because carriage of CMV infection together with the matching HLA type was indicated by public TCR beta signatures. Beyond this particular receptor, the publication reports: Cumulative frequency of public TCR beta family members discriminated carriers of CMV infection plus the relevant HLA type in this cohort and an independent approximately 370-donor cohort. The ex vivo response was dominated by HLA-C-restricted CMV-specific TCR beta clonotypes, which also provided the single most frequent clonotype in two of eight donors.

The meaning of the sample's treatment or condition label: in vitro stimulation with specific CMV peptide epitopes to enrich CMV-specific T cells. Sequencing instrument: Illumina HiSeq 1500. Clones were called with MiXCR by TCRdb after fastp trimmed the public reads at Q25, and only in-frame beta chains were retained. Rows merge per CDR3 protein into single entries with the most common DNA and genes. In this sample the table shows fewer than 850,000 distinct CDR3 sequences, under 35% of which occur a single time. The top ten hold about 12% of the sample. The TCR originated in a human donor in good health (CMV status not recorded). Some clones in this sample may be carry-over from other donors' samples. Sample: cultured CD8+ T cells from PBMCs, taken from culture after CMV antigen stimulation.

The CDR3 in this case is CATSRDRSYGYTF. The DNA sequence reads TGTGCCACCAGCAGAGACAGGTCTTATGGCTACACCTTC. The chain is encoded by TRBV15 joined to TRBJ1-2; no D gene can be assigned with confidence. From the germline V gene (reference sequence), CDR1 is LNHNV and CDR2 is YYDKDF. Measured from the cysteine to the phenylalanine, the CDR3 is 13 residues long. This entry keeps only the CDR3 DNA: 39 bases, framed from base 1. Trimming at the junction amounts to 0 bases on V and 5 bases on J, and the germline ends lie 7 bases apart.